The rows below give T cell receptor beta chains drawn from one sample of a study of CD8 T cells in Susac syndrome. Using its own MiXCR run on the immunoSEQ multiplex PCR reads, TCRdb lists one record per CDR3 protein. The table lists some 97,000 distinct CDR3 sequences, about 95% of them singletons. The material sequenced was CD8+ T cells from PBMCs. These receptors came from a human donor with Susac syndrome. CDR3s include the opening cysteine and the closing phenylalanine or tryptophan. The order of the fields is J gene, clone size, V gene, D gene, CDR3 DNA, CDR3 protein. A D gene is named only where the DNA matches it firmly. Rows give clone size only sometimes, using once, few, many, or a class for an expanded clone.

TRBJ1-2 . TRBV18 . TGTGCCAGCTCCCCGGGACGGGATTTCGGCTACACCTTC CASSPGRDFGYTF
TRBJ2-1 . TRBV24-1 . TGTGCCACCAGTGATGCGGGGCTCCGGCAGTTCTTC CATSDAGLRQFF
TRBJ2-5 . TRBV12-3/TRBV12-4 . TGTGCCAGCAGTACCCGCAGGGGGGTTGAGACCCAGTACTTC CASSTRRGVETQYF
TRBJ2-1 once TRBV4-1 TRBD2 TGCGCCAGCAGCCAGGGACTAGCCAACAATGAGCAGTTCTTC CASSQGLANNEQFF
TRBJ1-1 . TRBV5-1 . TGCGCCAGCAGCTCCGGGCAGGAAGCTTTCTTT CASSSGQEAFF
TRBJ2-3 . TRBV5-4 . TGTGCCAGCAGCGTGCGACCCCGAAGGCAGTATTTT CASSVRPRRQYF
TRBJ2-1 . TRBV29-1 . TGCAGCGTAACAGGGTATCAGGACTACAATGAGCAGTTCTTC CSVTGYQDYNEQFF
TRBJ2-5 . TRBV5-1 . TGCGCCAGCAGCCCGGGGCTCCGGTCAGGGACCCAGTACTTC CASSPGLRSGTQYF
TRBJ2-3 . TRBV18 . TGTGCCAGCTCACCAACCGGGGGCACAGATACGCAGTATTTT CASSPTGGTDTQYF
TRBJ2-1 . TRBV2 TRBD2 TGTGCCAGCAGTTACCCTAGCGGGAGAAGATACGAGCAGTTCTTC CASSYPSGRRYEQFF
TRBJ1-4 . TRBV6-2/TRBV6-3 . TGTGCCAGCCAAGACGCGTCGACGAGAGGAAAACTGTTTTTT CASQDASTRGKLFF
TRBJ2-7 . TRBV11-2 TRBD2 TGTGCCAGCAGCAGCTCAATAGCGGGGGGGTGGTCCTACGAGCAGTACTTC CASSSSIAGGWSYEQYF
TRBJ1-2 . TRBV3-1 . TGTGCCAGCAGCCAACGACAGGGCTACACCTTC CASSQRQGYTF
TRBJ1-1 . TRBV9 . TGTGCCAGCAGTCTTCCGGGAACTGAAGCTTTCTTT CASSLPGTEAFF
TRBJ2-2 . TRBV6-5 . TGTGCCAGCAGTTACTCCGCTACTACTAGTGCTGGGGAGCTGTTTTTT CASSYSATTSAGELFF
TRBJ2-5 once TRBV6-1 TRBD2 TGTGCCAGCAGTCGCGGACTAGAGCTGGGCCAAGAGACCCAGTACTTC CASSRGLELGQETQYF
TRBJ2-3 few TRBV7-8 TRBD1 TGTGCCAGCAGCCCCGGACAGGGGGCGACAGATACGCAGTATTTT CASSPGQGATDTQYF
TRBJ1-1 . TRBV9 . TGTGCCAGCAGCCCTGCCGGTACGTCAGACACTGAAGCTTTCTTT CASSPAGTSDTEAFF
TRBJ2-1 . TRBV9 . TGTGCCAGCAGCGGTCGACTGGCTAGCTATGAGCAGTTCTTC CASSGRLASYEQFF
TRBJ1-2 . TRBV29-1 . TGCAGCGTTGAAGAGGTGTTGTTAGGGGTCTATGGCTACACCTTC CSVEEVLLGVYGYTF
TRBJ2-5 . TRBV24-1 TRBD1 TGTGCCACCAGTGAGTCGACAGGGGGCGGCGAGACCCAGTACTTC CATSESTGGGETQYF
TRBJ1-2 . TRBV29-1 . TGCAGCGTTGAGTCAGGCGGGGTCTATGGCTACACCTTC CSVESGGVYGYTF
TRBJ1-4 . TRBV4-1 . TGCGCCAGCAGCCAAGAGGGCCAGGAAAAACTGTTTTTT CASSQEGQEKLFF
TRBJ2-7 . TRBV5-1 TRBD1 TGCGCCAGCAGCTTGTCCCGGGACAGGGCTCGAGAGCAGTACTTC CASSLSRDRAREQYF
TRBJ2-5 . TRBV19 . TGTGCCAGTAGCACAAAAGAGACCCAGTACTTC CASSTKETQYF
TRBJ2-7 . TRBV18 TRBD1 TGTGCCAGCTCACCGGACAGGGGGTTTTACGAGCAGTACTTC CASSPDRGFYEQYF
TRBJ2-1 . TRBV15 TRBD2 TGTGCCACCAGCTCCCAGGGAGGGCTCTTCACGCGGTATGAGCAGTTCTTC CATSSQGGLFTRYEQFF
TRBJ1-2 . TRBV15 TRBD1 TGTGCCACCAGCGGCCGGGACAGGGGAGCCAACTATGGCTACACCTTC CATSGRDRGANYGYTF